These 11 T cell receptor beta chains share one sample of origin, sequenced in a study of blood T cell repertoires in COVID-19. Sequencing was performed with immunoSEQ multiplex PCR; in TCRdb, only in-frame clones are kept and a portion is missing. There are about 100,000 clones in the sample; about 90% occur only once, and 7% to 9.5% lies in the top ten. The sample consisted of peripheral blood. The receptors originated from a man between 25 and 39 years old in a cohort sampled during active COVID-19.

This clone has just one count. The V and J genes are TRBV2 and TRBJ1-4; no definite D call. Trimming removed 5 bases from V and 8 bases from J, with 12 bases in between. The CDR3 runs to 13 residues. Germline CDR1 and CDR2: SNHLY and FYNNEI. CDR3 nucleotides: TGTGCCAGCAGTTACAGCCAACGGGAAAAACTGTTTTTT. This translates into CASSYSQREKLFF.

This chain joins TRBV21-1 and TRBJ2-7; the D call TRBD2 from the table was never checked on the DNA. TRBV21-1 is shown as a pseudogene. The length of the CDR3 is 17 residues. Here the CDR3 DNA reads TGTGCCAGCAGCAAAGCGGTTCGTAAAACTAGCTCCTACGAGCAGTACTTC. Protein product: CASSKAVRKTSSYEQYF.

The CDR3, as DNA: TGTGCCAGCAGCTTAGTTTCTGGGGTCCAGGGAACTACCACAGATACGCAGTATTTT. As protein: CASSLVSGVQGTTTDTQYF. The rearrangement links TRBV7-8 to TRBJ2-3; a weak D match, TRBD1 (5 bases). The ends were cut back, 1 base at V and 2 bases at J, with 22 bases in the middle. Germline CDR1 reads SGHVS; CDR2 reads FQNEAQ. The CDR3 runs 19 residues.

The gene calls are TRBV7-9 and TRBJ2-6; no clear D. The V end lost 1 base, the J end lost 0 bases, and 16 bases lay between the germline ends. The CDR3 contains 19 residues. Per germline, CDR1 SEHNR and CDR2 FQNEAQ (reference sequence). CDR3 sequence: CASSLDAYLGRSGANVLTF. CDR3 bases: TGTGCCAGCAGCTTAGATGCATATCTAGGCCGCTCTGGGGCCAACGTCCTGACTTTC.

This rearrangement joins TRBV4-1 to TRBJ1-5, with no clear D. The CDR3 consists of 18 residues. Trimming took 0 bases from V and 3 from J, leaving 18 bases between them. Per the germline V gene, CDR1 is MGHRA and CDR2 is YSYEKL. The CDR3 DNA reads TGCGCCAGCAGCCAAGATCGGGGTACGGGGATGATCAATCAGCCCCAGCATTTT. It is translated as CASSQDRGTGMINQPQHF.

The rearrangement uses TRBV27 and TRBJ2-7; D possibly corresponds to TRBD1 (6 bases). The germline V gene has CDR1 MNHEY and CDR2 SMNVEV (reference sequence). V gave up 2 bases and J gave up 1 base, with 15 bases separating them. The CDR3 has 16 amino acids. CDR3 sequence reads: CASSLQFPGESYEQYF. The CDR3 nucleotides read TGTGCCAGCAGTTTACAGTTTCCAGGGGAGTCCTACGAGCAGTACTTC.

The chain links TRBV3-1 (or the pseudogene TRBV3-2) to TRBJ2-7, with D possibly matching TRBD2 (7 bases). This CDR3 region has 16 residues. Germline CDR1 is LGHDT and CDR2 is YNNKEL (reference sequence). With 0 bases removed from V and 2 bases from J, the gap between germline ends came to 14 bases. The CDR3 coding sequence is TGTGCCAGCAGCCAAGATAGGGGGGGCAGGGCCTACGAGCAGTACTTC. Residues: CASSQDRGGRAYEQYF.

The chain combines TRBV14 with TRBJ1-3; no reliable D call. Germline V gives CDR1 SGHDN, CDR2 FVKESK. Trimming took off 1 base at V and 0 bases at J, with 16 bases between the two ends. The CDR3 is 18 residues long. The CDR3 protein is CASSQGFRVGSSGNTIYF. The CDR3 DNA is TGTGCCAGCAGCCAAGGGTTTAGGGTAGGGAGCTCTGGAAACACCATATATTTT. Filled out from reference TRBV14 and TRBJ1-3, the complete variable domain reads EAGVTQFPSHSVIEKGQTVTLRCDPISGHDNLYWYRRVMGKEIKFLLHFVKESKQDESGMPNNRFLAERTGGTYSTLKVQPAELEDSGVYFCASSQGFRVGSSGNTIYFGEGSWLTVV.

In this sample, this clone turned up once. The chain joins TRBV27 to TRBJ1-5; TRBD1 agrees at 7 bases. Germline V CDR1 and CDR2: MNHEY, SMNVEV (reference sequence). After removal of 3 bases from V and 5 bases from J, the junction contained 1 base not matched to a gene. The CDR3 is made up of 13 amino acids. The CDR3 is CASSFRGDQPQHF. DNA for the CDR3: TGTGCCAGCAGTTTCAGGGGGGATCAGCCCCAGCATTTT.

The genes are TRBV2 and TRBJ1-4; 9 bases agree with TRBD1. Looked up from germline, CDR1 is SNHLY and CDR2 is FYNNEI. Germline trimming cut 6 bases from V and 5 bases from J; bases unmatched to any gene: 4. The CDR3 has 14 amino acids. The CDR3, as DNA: TGTGCCAGCAGGGAGACAGGGGGAAATGAAAAACTGTTTTTT. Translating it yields CASRETGGNEKLFF.

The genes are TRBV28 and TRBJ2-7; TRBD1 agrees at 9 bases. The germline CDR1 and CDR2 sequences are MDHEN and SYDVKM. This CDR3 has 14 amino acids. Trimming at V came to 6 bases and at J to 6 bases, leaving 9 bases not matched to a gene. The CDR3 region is CASSPGTGTFEQYF. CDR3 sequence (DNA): TGTGCCAGCAGCCCCGGGACAGGGACGTTCGAGCAGTACTTC.